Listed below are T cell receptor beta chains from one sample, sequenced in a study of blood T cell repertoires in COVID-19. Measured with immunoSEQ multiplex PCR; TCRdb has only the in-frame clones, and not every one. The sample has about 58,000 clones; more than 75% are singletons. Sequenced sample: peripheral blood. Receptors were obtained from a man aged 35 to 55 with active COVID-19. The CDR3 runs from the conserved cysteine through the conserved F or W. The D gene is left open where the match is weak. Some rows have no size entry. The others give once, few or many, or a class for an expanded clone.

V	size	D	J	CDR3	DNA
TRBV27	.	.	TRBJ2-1	CASSLAGSNEQFF	TGTGCCAGCAGTTTGGCGGGGTCTAATGAGCAGTTCTTC
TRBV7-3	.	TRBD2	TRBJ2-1	CASKLSGSGEQFF	TGTGCCAGCAAGTTAAGCGGGAGCGGGGAGCAGTTCTTC
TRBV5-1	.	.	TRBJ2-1	CASQYSGEQFF	TGCGCCAGCCAGTATTCGGGTGAGCAGTTCTTC
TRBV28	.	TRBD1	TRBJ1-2	CASRTGGYGYTF	TGTGCCAGCCGGACAGGGGGCTATGGCTACACCTTC
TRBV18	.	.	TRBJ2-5	CASSPRTVQETQYF	TGTGCCAGCTCACCAAGGACAGTCCAAGAGACCCAGTACTTC
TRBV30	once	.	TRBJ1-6	CAWSVKSGSFNSPLHF	TGTGCCTGGAGTGTAAAGTCAGGCAGTTTTAATTCACCCCTCCACTTT
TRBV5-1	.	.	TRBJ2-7	CASSFRGAQGEQYF	TGCGCCAGCAGCTTCAGGGGGGCGCAAGGGGAGCAGTACTTC
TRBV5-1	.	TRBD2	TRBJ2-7	CASSAGLARSYEQYF	TGCGCCAGCAGCGCGGGACTAGCCAGGTCCTACGAGCAGTACTTC
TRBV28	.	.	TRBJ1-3	CASSLARDATIYF	TGTGCCAGCAGTTTAGCCAGGGATGCCACCATATATTTT
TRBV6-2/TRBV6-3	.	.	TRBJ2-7	CASSYGPREQYF	TGTGCCAGCAGTTACGGGCCCCGGGAGCAGTACTTC
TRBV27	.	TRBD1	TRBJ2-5	CASSSSRAPDRAETQYF	TGTGCCAGCAGTTCCTCACGGGCCCCCGACAGGGCGGAGACCCAGTACTTC
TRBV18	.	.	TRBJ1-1	CASSRGRFRATNTEAFF	TGTGCCAGCTCACGAGGCCGTTTCAGGGCTACGAACACTGAAGCTTTCTTT
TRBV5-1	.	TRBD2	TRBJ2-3	CASSPGTSGSYTQYF	TGCGCCAGCAGCCCGGGGACTAGCGGGAGTTATACGCAGTATTTT
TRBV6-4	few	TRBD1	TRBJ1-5	CASSDSDRANRRPQHF	TGTGCCAGCAGTGACTCGGACAGGGCCAACCGACGGCCCCAGCATTTT
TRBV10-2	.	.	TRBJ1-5	CASSDRNRNQPQHF	TGCGCCAGCAGTGACAGGAACCGCAATCAGCCCCAGCATTTT
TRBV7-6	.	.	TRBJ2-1	CASSSYRDNEQFF	TGTGCCAGCAGCTCCTACCGGGACAATGAGCAGTTCTTC
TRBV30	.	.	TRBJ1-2	CAWSTGTLHPNYGYTF	TGTGCCTGGAGTACAGGGACCCTGCATCCTAACTATGGCTACACCTTC
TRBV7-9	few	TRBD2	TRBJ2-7	CASSPLAGPSYEQYF	TGTGCCAGCAGCCCCCTAGCGGGTCCCTCCTACGAGCAGTACTTC
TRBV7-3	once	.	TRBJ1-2	CASSSTGGNGYTF	TGTGCCAGCAGCTCGACGGGGGGGAATGGCTACACCTTC
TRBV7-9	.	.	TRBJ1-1	CASSLMGGSTEAFF	TGTGCCAGCAGCTTAATGGGAGGTTCCACTGAAGCTTTCTTT
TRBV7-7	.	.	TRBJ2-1	CASSLAQGRGNEQFF	TGTGCCAGCAGCTTAGCCCAGGGGCGCGGCAATGAGCAGTTCTTC
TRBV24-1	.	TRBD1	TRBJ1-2	CATSDAGTEVYGYTF	TGTGCCACCAGTGATGCCGGGACAGAGGTCTATGGCTACACCTTC
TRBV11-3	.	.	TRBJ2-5	CASSPGGAEETQYF	TGTGCCAGCAGCCCCGGTGGGGCAGAAGAGACCCAGTACTTC
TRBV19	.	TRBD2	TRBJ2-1	CASSGIAGSLEFSYNEQFF	TGTGCCAGTAGTGGAATAGCGGGAAGCTTGGAGTTTTCCTACAATGAGCAGTTCTTC
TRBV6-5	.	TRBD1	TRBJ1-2	CASSNRDRGRDGYTF	TGTGCCAGCAGTAACCGGGACAGGGGACGGGATGGCTACACCTTC
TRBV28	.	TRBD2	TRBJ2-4	CASIGAGGVNIQYF	TGTGCCAGCATAGGGGCGGGAGGAGTAAACATTCAGTACTTC
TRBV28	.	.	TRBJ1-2	CASSDPPGMGYTF	TGTGCCAGCAGCGACCCCCCAGGGATGGGCTACACCTTC
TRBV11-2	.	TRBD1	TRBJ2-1	CASSSLRTGGRNEQFF	TGTGCCAGCAGCTCTCTCCGGACAGGGGGCCGCAATGAGCAGTTCTTC
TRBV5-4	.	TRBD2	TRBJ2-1	CASRPPLAGGNNEQFF	TGTGCCAGCAGACCACCTCTAGCGGGAGGGAACAATGAGCAGTTCTTC
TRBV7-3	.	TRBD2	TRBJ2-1	CASSPTSGSVYNEQFF	TGTGCCAGCAGCCCGACTAGCGGGAGTGTCTACAATGAGCAGTTCTTC
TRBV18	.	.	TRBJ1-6	CASSPSNEGSKSPLHF	TGTGCCAGCTCACCTTCAAACGAGGGCAGTAAGTCACCCCTCCACTTT
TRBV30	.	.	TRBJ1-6	CAWRQGRSPLHF	TGTGCCTGGAGGCAGGGGCGTTCACCCCTCCACTTT
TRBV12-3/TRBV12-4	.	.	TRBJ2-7	CASSQSRGFEQYF	TGTGCCAGCAGCCAGTCCAGGGGATTCGAGCAGTACTTC
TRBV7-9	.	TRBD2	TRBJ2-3	CASSLVEGRVAGLSDTQYF	TGTGCCAGCAGCTTAGTAGAGGGCCGGGTAGCGGGATTGTCAGATACGCAGTATTTT
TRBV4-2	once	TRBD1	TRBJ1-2	CASSQAGTGGNYGYTF	TGTGCCAGCAGCCAAGCCGGGACAGGGGGCAACTATGGCTACACCTTC
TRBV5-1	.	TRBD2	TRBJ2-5	CASSFRGGSARETQYF	TGCGCCAGCAGCTTTAGGGGCGGGAGTGCTCGAGAGACCCAGTACTTC
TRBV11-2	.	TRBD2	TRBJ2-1	CASSLVGTSGNEQFF	TGTGCCAGCAGCTTAGTCGGGACTAGCGGCAATGAGCAGTTCTTC
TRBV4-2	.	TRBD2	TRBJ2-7	CASSQATSGNSYEQYF	TGTGCCAGCAGCCAAGCGACTAGCGGGAATTCGTACGAGCAGTACTTC
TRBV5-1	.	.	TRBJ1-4	CASSQSGAPNEKLFF	TGCGCCAGCAGTCAATCAGGGGCCCCTAATGAAAAACTGTTTTTT
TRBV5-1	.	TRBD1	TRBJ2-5	CASSRGQGGQETQYF	TGCGCCAGCAGCCGCGGACAGGGAGGCCAAGAGACCCAGTACTTC
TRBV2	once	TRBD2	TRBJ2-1	CASLFTSGTLSSYNEQFF	TGTGCCAGCCTTTTCACTAGCGGGACCTTGAGCTCCTACAATGAGCAGTTCTTC
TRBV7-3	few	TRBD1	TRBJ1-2	CASSWGQGENYGYTF	TGTGCCAGCAGCTGGGGACAGGGGGAAAACTATGGCTACACCTTC
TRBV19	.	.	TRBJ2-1	CASSMGLALNEQFF	TGTGCCAGTAGTATGGGTCTAGCGTTGAATGAGCAGTTCTTC
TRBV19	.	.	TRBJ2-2	CASSMGPINTGELFF	TGTGCCAGTAGTATGGGCCCGATCAACACCGGGGAGCTGTTTTTT
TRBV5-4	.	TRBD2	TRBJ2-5	CASSNSGLAGDEETQYF	TGTGCCAGCAGTAATTCAGGACTAGCGGGAGATGAAGAGACCCAGTACTTC
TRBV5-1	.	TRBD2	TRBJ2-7	CASSHIGLAAYEQYF	TGCGCCAGCAGCCACATAGGACTAGCGGCCTACGAGCAGTACTTC
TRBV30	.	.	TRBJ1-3	CAWRYLPRAGARGDTIYF	TGTGCCTGGAGGTACCTCCCCCGAGCAGGGGCCCGGGGGGACACCATATATTTT
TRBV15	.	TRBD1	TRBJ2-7	CATSSSGTVYDEQYF	TGTGCCACCAGCAGTTCCGGGACAGTATACGACGAGCAGTACTTC
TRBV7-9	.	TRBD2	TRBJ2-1	CASSPGLAGGNEQFF	TGTGCCAGCAGCCCGGGACTAGCGGGAGGGAATGAGCAGTTCTTC
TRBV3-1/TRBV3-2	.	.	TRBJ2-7	CASSPPDREGQYF	TGTGCCAGCAGCCCCCCGGACAGGGAGGGGCAGTACTTC
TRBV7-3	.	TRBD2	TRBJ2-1	CASSVAGTSRSNEQFF	TGTGCCAGCAGCGTAGCCGGGACTAGTAGATCCAATGAGCAGTTCTTC
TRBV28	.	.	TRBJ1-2	CASSYPTAPGGSPNYGYTF	TGTGCCAGCAGTTACCCGACCGCCCCGGGGGGGAGCCCTAACTATGGCTACACCTTC
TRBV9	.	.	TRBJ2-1	CASSVITGGNEQFF	TGTGCCAGCAGCGTAATCACCGGAGGCAATGAGCAGTTCTTC
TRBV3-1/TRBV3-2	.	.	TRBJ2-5	CASSFDRPPETQYF	TGTGCCAGCAGCTTCGACAGACCCCCAGAGACCCAGTACTTC
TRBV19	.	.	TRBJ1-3	CASSERRQHRGNTIYF	TGTGCCAGTAGCGAAAGACGACAGCACCGGGGAAACACCATATATTTT
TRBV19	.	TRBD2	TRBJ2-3	CASSIDLAGGPDTQYF	TGTGCCAGTAGTATAGATCTAGCGGGAGGGCCAGATACGCAGTATTTT
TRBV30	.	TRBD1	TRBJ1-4	CAWKGPPGQGNEKLFF	TGTGCCTGGAAAGGTCCACCGGGACAGGGGAATGAAAAACTGTTTTTT